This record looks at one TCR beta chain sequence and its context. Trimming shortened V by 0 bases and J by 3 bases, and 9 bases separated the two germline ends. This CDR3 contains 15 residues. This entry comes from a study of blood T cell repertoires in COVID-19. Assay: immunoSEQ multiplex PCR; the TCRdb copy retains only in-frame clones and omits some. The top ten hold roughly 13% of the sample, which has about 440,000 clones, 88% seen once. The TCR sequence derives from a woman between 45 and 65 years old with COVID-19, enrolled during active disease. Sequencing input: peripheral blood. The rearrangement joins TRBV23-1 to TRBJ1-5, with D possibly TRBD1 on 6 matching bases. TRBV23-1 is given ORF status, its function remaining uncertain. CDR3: CASSQSGGHNQPQHF. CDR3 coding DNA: TGCGCCAGCAGTCAATCGGGGGGGCACAATCAGCCCCAGCATTTT.